This entry features one TCR beta chain sequence. Antigen unknown. Isolation of CD4+ naive, central memory, regulatory and stem cell-like memory cells was achieved by sorting via CD45RO/CCR7/CD25/CD127/CD95/CD27. The sequenced template was cDNA made from the entire isolated RNA. Data came from immunoSEQ multiplex PCR; TCRdb stores just in-frame clones and leaves some out. The sample has 350,000 to 450,000 clones, less than 15% seen once. Trimming shortened V by 4 bases and J by 3 bases, and 11 bases separated the two germline ends. The CDR3 has 14 residues. Germline loops: CDR1 SGHNT, CDR2 YYREEE (reference sequence). These data come from a study of beta chain features in type 1 diabetes. Study conclusions and caveats: Lower insertion and higher deletion counts appeared at VDJ junctions in type 1 diabetes patients. A closer apparent resemblance between naive, central memory and Treg TCRB repertoires was seen in patients than in healthy donors.

This sequence was found in a woman aged 18 to 35 in good health. Sequenced material: naive CD4+ T cells from blood. The rearrangement joins TRBV5-4 to TRBJ2-1; D may be TRBD2 (6 bases). CDR3 in amino acids: CASSQGTYYNEQFF. DNA for the CDR3: TGTGCCAGCAGCCAAGGGACTTACTACAATGAGCAGTTCTTC.